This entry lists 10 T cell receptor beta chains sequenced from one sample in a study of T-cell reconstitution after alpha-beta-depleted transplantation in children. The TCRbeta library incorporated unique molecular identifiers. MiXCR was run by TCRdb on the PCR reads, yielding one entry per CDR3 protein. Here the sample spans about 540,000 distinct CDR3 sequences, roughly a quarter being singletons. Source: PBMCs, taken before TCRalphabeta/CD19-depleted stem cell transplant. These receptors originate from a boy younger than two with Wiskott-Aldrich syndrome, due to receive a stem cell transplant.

CDR3 sequence (DNA): TGCAGTGCTAGAGAGGGACAGGATGAAAAACTGTTTTTT. Translating gives CSAREGQDEKLFF. This chain uses TRBV20-1 with TRBJ1-4, with TRBD1 matching 8 bases. Per germline, CDR1 DFQATT and CDR2 SNEGSKA (reference sequence). V dropped 0 bases and J dropped 6; count of bases not matched to a gene: 0. CDR3 size: 13 residues.

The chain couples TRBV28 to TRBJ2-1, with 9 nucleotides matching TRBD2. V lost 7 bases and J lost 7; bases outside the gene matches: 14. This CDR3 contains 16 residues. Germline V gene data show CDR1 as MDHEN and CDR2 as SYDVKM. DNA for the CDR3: TGTGCCAGCATTTCAGCGGGAGGCCGAGGATCAAATGAGCAGTTCTTC. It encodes CASISAGGRGSNEQFF.

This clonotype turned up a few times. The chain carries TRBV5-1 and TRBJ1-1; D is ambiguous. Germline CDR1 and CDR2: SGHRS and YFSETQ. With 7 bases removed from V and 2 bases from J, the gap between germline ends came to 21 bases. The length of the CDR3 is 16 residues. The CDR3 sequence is CASHPPMSGVNTEAFF. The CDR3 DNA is TGCGCCAGCCACCCCCCTATGTCGGGAGTTAACACTGAAGCTTTCTTT.

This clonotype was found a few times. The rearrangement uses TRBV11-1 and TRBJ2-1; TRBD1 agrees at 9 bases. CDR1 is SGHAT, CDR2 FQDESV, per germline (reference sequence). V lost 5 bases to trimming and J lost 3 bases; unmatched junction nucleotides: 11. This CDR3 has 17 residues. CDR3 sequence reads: CASSTDHRGLRYNEQFF. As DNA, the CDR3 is TGTGCCAGCAGCACCGACCACAGGGGGCTCCGCTACAATGAGCAGTTCTTC. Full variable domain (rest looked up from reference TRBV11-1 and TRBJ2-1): EAEVAQSPRYKITEKSQAVAFWCDPISGHATLYWYRQILGQGPELLVQFQDESVVDDSQLPKDRFSAERLKGVDSTLKIQPAELGDSAMYLCASSTDHRGLRYNEQFFGPGTRLTVL.

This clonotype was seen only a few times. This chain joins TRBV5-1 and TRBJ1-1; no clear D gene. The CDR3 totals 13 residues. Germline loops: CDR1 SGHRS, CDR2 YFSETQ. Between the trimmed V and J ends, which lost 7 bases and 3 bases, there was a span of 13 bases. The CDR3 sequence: CASRRFGDTEAFF. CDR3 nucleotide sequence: TGCGCCAGCCGCAGGTTTGGGGACACTGAAGCTTTCTTT.

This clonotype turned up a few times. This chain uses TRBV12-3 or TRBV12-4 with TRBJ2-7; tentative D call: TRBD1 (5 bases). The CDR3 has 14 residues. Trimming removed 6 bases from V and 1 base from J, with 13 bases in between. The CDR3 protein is CASSVPQESYEQYF. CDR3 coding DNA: TGTGCCAGCAGCGTCCCACAGGAGTCCTACGAGCAGTACTTC.

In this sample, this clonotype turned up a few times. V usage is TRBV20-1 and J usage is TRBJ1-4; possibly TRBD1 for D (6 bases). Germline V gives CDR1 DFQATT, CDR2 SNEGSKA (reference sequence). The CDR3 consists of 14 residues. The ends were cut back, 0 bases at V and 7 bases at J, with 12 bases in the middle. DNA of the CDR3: TGCAGTGCTAGAGATTCAGGGGCCGGTGAAAAACTGTTTTTT. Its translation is CSARDSGAGEKLFF.

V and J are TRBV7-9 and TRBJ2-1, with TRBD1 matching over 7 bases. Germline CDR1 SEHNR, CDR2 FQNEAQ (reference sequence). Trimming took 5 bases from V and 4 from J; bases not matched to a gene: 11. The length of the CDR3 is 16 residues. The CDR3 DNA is TGTGCCAGCAGCGCCTCGACGGGACAGCCTTACAATGAGCAGTTCTTC. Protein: CASSASTGQPYNEQFF.

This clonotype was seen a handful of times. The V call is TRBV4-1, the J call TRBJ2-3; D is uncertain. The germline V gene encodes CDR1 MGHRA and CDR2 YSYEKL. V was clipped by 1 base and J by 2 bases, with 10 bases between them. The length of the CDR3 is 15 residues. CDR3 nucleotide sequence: TGCGCCAGCAGCCAAGGTGTCATATTCACAGATACGCAGTATTTT. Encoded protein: CASSQGVIFTDTQYF.

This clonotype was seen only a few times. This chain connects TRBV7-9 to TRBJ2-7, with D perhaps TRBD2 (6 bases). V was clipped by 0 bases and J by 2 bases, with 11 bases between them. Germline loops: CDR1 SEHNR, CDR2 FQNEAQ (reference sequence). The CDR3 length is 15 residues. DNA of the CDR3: TGTGCCAGCAGCTTAGCGGTCGGGGGAACCTACGAGCAGTACTTC. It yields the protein CASSLAVGGTYEQYF.